The sequence of this TCR beta chain was determined in a study of T cells expressing NK-cell markers. CDR1 and CDR2 (germline): SGHTA, FQGNSA. The CDR3 runs to 16 residues. TCRdb re-called the 5' RACE reads and shows each CDR3 protein once, DNA omitted. The table lists over 200,000 distinct CDR3 sequences. The chain is built from TRBV7-2 and TRBJ2-1; the D call of TRBD2 rests on TCRdb alone, since no DNA is present to check it. Sequencing input: blood T cells: a sorted CD56 or NKG2C T cell subset, CD4+ or CD8+ T cells, or bulk PBMC T cells (not recorded which). The receptor was isolated from a man between 18 and 29 years old in good health. The CDR3 here is CASSLPGLALYNEQFF.